These 22 T cell receptor beta chains were all obtained from the same sample, sequenced in a study of T cell responses to AZD1222 COVID-19 vaccine. Sequenced by immunoSEQ multiplex PCR; TCRdb stores in-frame clones only, minus some. The sample has 150,000 to 200,000 clones; about 87% are singletons. Sequenced material: peripheral blood, taken 28 days after the second dose of the MenACWY control vaccine. Receptors were obtained from an adult who received the MenACWY meningococcal vaccine as a control.

The chain has TRBV4-3 and TRBJ2-4; the D gene is possibly TRBD2 (5 bases). The V gene's germline CDR1 is LGHNA and CDR2 YSLEER. This CDR3 contains 16 residues. The V and J ends lost 1 base and 0 bases respectively, with 10 bases between them. The CDR3 loop reads CASSQGARGAKNIQYF. CDR3 bases: TGCGCCAGCAGCCAAGGGGCCCGGGGAGCCAAAAACATTCAGTACTTC.

The rearrangement uses TRBV2 and TRBJ1-2, with TRBD1 matching over 11 bases. The CDR3 runs 13 residues. With 6 bases clipped from V and 7 bases from J, the junction kept 4 bases outside the gene matches. CDR1 is SNHLY, CDR2 FYNNEI, per germline. CDR3 in amino acids: CASRGDRGAGYTF. The DNA of the CDR3 is TGTGCCAGCAGAGGGGACAGGGGGGCTGGCTACACCTTC.

This chain joins TRBV2 and TRBJ1-1, with 7 positions matching TRBD1. The CDR3 contains 13 residues. V dropped 0 bases and J dropped 11; count of bases not matched to a gene: 6. The germline gives CDR1 SNHLY, CDR2 FYNNEI. The CDR3 DNA reads TGTGCCAGCAGTGAAGCAGGGGGCAGGTTGGCTTTCTTT. This codes for CASSEAGGRLAFF. Looking up the rest from reference TRBV2 and TRBJ1-1 gives the full variable domain: EPEVTQTPSHQVTQMGQEVILRCVPISNHLYFYWYRQILGQKVEFLVSFYNNEISEKSEIFDDQFSVERPDGSNFTLKIRSTKLEDSAMYFCASSEAGGRLAFFGQGTRLTVV.

This clone was seen only once. The gene calls are TRBV5-4 and TRBJ1-5; D gene unclear. This CDR3 has 14 residues. Trimming removed 1 base from V and 6 bases from J, with 11 bases in between. From germline, CDR1 is SGHNT and CDR2 YYREEE (reference sequence). The CDR3 nucleotides read TGTGCCAGCAGCTTGTGGGGTTCTGGTCAGCCCCAGCATTTT. Protein: CASSLWGSGQPQHF.

The chain couples TRBV28 to TRBJ1-3; 8 bases align to TRBD1. This CDR3 region has 14 residues. CDR1 and CDR2 from the germline V gene are MDHEN and SYDVKM. The junction had 3 bases not matched to a gene; V was cut back by 6 bases and J by 2 bases. The CDR3 nucleotides are TGTGCCAGCAGATCAGGGGGCCCTGGAAACACCATATATTTT. This gives the protein CASRSGGPGNTIYF.

The DNA for the CDR3 is TGTGCCAGCAGCGTCATGGGACTAGCGGGAGCCGGCTCCTACGAGCAGTACTTC. This codes for CASSVMGLAGAGSYEQYF. The J gene is TRBJ2-7, the V gene TRBV11-2, with TRBD2 identical over 14 bases. V lost 5 bases to trimming and J lost 0 bases; unmatched junction nucleotides: 9. The CDR3 spans 18 residues. CDR1 and CDR2 (germline): SGHAT, FQNNGV.

This chain uses TRBV6-2 or TRBV6-3 with TRBJ2-7; D might be TRBD1 or TRBD2, each matching 6 bases. The CDR3 sequence is 16 residues long. V lost 2 bases and J lost 3, with 17 bases in between. In germline, CDR1 is MNHEY, CDR2 SVGEGT. CDR3 region: CASSYPLGGPLYEQYF. CDR3 bases: TGTGCCAGCAGTTACCCTTTGGGGGGCCCTCTCTACGAGCAGTACTTC.

As regards this clone: The identical CDR3 is also encoded by other nucleotide sequences in the sample. V and J are TRBV9 and TRBJ1-2, with D unclear. Looked up from germline, CDR1 is SGDLS and CDR2 is YYNGEE. CDR3 size: 13 residues. Trimming removed 2 bases from V and 2 bases from J, with 7 bases in between. CDR3 amino acids: CASSVRANYGYTF. Written as DNA, the CDR3 is TGTGCCAGCAGCGTCCGGGCAAACTATGGCTACACCTTC.

This chain joins TRBV5-4 and TRBJ2-1; possible D gene TRBD1, 6 bases. CDR3 size: 12 residues. Germline V CDR1 and CDR2: SGHNT, YYREEE (reference sequence). Trimming stripped 3 bases from V and 10 bases from J, with 11 bases between. The CDR3 loop reads CASSSPGTEQFF. CDR3 coding DNA: TGTGCCAGCAGCTCACCCGGGACAGAGCAGTTCTTC.

The V and J genes are TRBV19 and TRBJ2-5; D is perhaps TRBD2 (5 bases). The CDR3 spans 15 residues. V shed 6 bases and J shed 2 bases, with 16 bases lying between them. CDR1 and CDR2 (germline): LNHDA, SQIVND (reference sequence). This CDR3 reads CASSLDLGNQETQYF. The CDR3 coding sequence is TGTGCCAGTAGCTTGGACTTGGGAAATCAAGAGACCCAGTACTTC.

The rearrangement uses TRBV6-2 or TRBV6-3 and TRBJ2-5, with 8 bases fitting TRBD2. V lost 2 bases and J lost 4; bases outside the gene matches: 9. The CDR3 is 16 amino acids. Germline CDR1 is MNHEY and CDR2 is SVGEGT. The CDR3 spells CASSYPSGRGSETQYF. The DNA for the CDR3 is TGTGCCAGCAGTTACCCTAGCGGGCGAGGGTCAGAGACCCAGTACTTC.

The chain employs TRBV10-3 and TRBJ2-1; TRBD2 matches 9 bases. Unmatched junction bases numbered 6, after V lost 7 bases and J lost 5 bases. This CDR3 has 14 residues. Germline-derived CDR1 and CDR2 are ENHRY and SYGVKD. This CDR3 reads CAINPSGVDNEQFF. Here the CDR3 DNA reads TGTGCCATCAATCCTAGCGGGGTAGACAATGAGCAGTTCTTC.

This clone has a handful of counts. The rearrangement joins TRBV10-3 to TRBJ1-2; D perhaps matches TRBD1 (6 bases). The CDR3 runs to 13 residues. Germline V gene sequence: CDR1 ENHRY, CDR2 SYGVKD. V dropped 8 bases and J dropped 4 bases, with 14 bases sitting between them. CDR3 DNA sequence: TGTGCCATCTGGACAGCCCTTGGCTATGGCTACACCTTC. This codes for CAIWTALGYGYTF.

The V and J genes are TRBV5-1 and TRBJ1-1; D call uncertain. V lost 1 base to trimming and J lost 6 bases, with 7 bases between them. The CDR3 runs to 12 residues. Per germline, CDR1 SGHRS and CDR2 YFSETQ. The CDR3 reads CASSLWGAEAFF. The CDR3 DNA reads as TGCGCCAGCAGCTTGTGGGGAGCTGAAGCTTTCTTT.

This sequence joins TRBV14 and TRBJ2-5; a possible D gene is TRBD2 (5 bases). The V gene's germline CDR1 is SGHDN and CDR2 FVKESK. CDR3 size: 13 residues. With 1 base removed from V and 3 bases from J, the gap between germline ends came to 6 bases. The CDR3 sequence: CASSQGGEETQYF. The CDR3 DNA reads TGTGCCAGCAGCCAAGGGGGAGAAGAGACCCAGTACTTC. Filled out from reference TRBV14 and TRBJ2-5, the complete variable domain reads EAGVTQFPSHSVIEKGQTVTLRCDPISGHDNLYWYRRVMGKEIKFLLHFVKESKQDESGMPNNRFLAERTGGTYSTLKVQPAELEDSGVYFCASSQGGEETQYFGPGTRLLVL.

A word on this clone: One junction end does not reproduce the germline sequence, and a read error may be involved. This chain joins TRBV13 and TRBJ2-7; perhaps D is TRBD1 or TRBD2 (5 bases each). The CDR3 is 15 residues long. Per germline, CDR1 PRHDT and CDR2 FYEKMQ (reference sequence). The CDR3 sequence: CASRLGTASAYEQYF. The CDR3 DNA follows: TGTGCCAGCAGGTTAGGGACGGCGTCCGCCTACGAGCAGTACTTC.

This clone was seen a few times. The J gene is TRBJ1-1, the V gene TRBV20-1; TRBD1 aligns across 7 bases. CDR1 and CDR2 from the germline V gene are DFQATT and SNEGSKA (reference sequence). Trimming at V came to 3 bases and at J to 12 bases, leaving 7 bases not matched to a gene. This CDR3 has 11 residues. The CDR3 bases are TGCAGTGCTAGGAAAGACAGGGAACCTTTCTTT. It encodes CSARKDREPFF.

The chain combines TRBV7-2 with TRBJ1-6; maybe TRBD1 (6 bases). Germline-derived CDR1 and CDR2 are SGHTA and FQGNSA. CDR3 length equals 13 residues. Trimming cost V 2 bases and J 7 bases, with 6 bases left between them. The CDR3: CASSLQGNSPLHF. Written as DNA, the CDR3 is TGTGCCAGCAGCTTACAGGGGAATTCACCCCTCCACTTT.

This chain joins TRBV7-2 and TRBJ2-1; 10 bases agree with TRBD2. This CDR3 is 14 amino acids long. J was trimmed by 5 bases and V by 5 bases; bases with no gene match: 3. Germline assignment: CDR1 SGHTA and CDR2 FQGNSA. The CDR3 nucleotides read TGTGCCAGCAGCGGACTAGCGGTGCACAATGAGCAGTTCTTC. This gives the protein CASSGLAVHNEQFF. Looking up the rest from reference TRBV7-2 and TRBJ2-1 gives the full variable domain: GAGVSQSPSNKVTEKGKDVELRCDPISGHTALYWYRQSLGQGLEFLIYFQGNSAPDKSGLPSDRFSAERTGGSVSTLTIQRTQQEDSAVYLCASSGLAVHNEQFFGPGTRLTVL.

This rearrangement joins TRBV7-8 to TRBJ1-2, with TRBD1 matching over 9 bases. Germline CDR1 SGHVS, CDR2 FQNEAQ. Losses at the gene ends were 2 bases for V and 2 bases for J; bases not matched to a gene: 3. The CDR3 runs to 15 residues. The CDR3 nucleotides read TGTGCCAGCAGCTTACTGACAGGGGGGAACTATGGCTACACCTTC. Its protein is CASSLLTGGNYGYTF.

The genes are TRBV21-1 and TRBJ1-5; TRBD1 reflects the table's D call only, with no check against the DNA. TRBV21-1 is classified as a pseudogene. The CDR3 runs 14 residues. Here the CDR3 DNA reads TGTGCCAGCGCCCGGGCCGACAGGGACCAGCCCCAGCATTTT. It yields the protein CASARADRDQPQHF.

The chain joins TRBV19 to TRBJ2-7; 8 bases are a match to TRBD2. Trimming at V came to 4 bases and at J to 3 bases, leaving 8 bases not matched to a gene. Germline-derived CDR1 and CDR2 are LNHDA and SQIVND (reference sequence). The CDR3 extends over 15 amino acids. The CDR3 reads CASSTSGTRGYEQYF. CDR3 nucleotides: TGTGCCAGTAGTACATCCGGGACTAGGGGCTACGAGCAGTACTTC.